The sample holds one count of the clone carrying this T cell receptor beta chain. Germline V gene data show CDR1 as ENHRY and CDR2 as SYGVKD. The CDR3 length is 13 residues. With 7 bases clipped from V and 2 bases from J, the junction kept 5 bases outside the gene matches. Study processing details: Cell counts per sample came from amplifying reference gene primers. Here immunoSEQ multiplex PCR was the method, and the copy in TCRdb shows in-frame clones only, minus some. V, J and clone size derive from that table, while D and trimming were established from the DNA sequence. This table holds approximately 280,000 clones, about 89% found once. This entry is derived from a study of blood T cell repertoires in COVID-19. Study overall: Sources were T cells, B-cell-depleted T cells, or PBMCs; the material itself was cDNA or gDNA.

The receptor was derived from a man aged 35-49 years with acute or convalescent COVID-19. Source material: peripheral blood. This chain uses TRBV10-3 with TRBJ2-7; 7 bases align to TRBD2. The CDR3 is CAIMGGSTYEQYF. CDR3 coding DNA: TGTGCCATCATGGGGGGGTCCACCTACGAGCAGTACTTC.